Given below is one T cell receptor (beta chain) in context. Its antigen is not yet known. Per-nucleotide qualities are absent, and no much larger clonotype sits a single base away. The trial excluded patients who had a history of autoimmune disease or who were on systemic immunosuppression. In every dose cohort, peripheral blood was drawn for TCR sequencing at baseline, cycle 4 day 1, and cycle 7 day 1. The samples were drawn from a first-in-human, open-label, multicenter phase I dose-escalation trial of ivuxolimab. Adults with locally advanced or metastatic melanoma, renal cell carcinoma, hepatocellular carcinoma or head and neck squamous cell carcinoma were enrolled in the trial. Before TCR sequencing, CD4+ and CD8+ T cells were separately sorted from peripheral blood. This sample was included in a study of OX40 agonist ivuxolimab in advanced cancers. Study-wide context: The costimulatory receptor OX40 (CD134) was targeted by ivuxolimab, a fully human IgG2 agonistic monoclonal antibody. Intravenous ivuxolimab was administered to patients every 2 weeks at six dose levels: 0.01, 0.1, 0.3, 1.5, 3 and 10 mg/kg. Of the approximately 54 patients in dose escalation, 19 had hepatocellular carcinoma, some 15 had melanoma, 9 had renal cell carcinoma and 9 had head and neck cancer. In the dose-escalation cohort, roughly 80% of patients were male, and the mean age was around 60 years, with a range of 23 to 79. Patients were allowed to have had prior anti-PD-1, anti-PD-L1 or anti-CTLA-4 therapy, and around 37% of the dose-escalation patients had previously received checkpoint inhibitors. Partial responses occurred in three dose-escalation patients, of whom one had hepatocellular carcinoma and two had cutaneous melanoma. The purpose of peripheral TCRbeta sequencing was to test whether ivuxolimab changed TCR sequence diversity and led to clonal T-cell expansion. The paper reports the monotherapy dose-escalation portion (N = 52 patients) of the phase I ivuxolimab trial. Broader findings and caveats from the paper: Low levels of normalized T-cell clonal expansion were also seen in some nonresponding patients. After ivuxolimab, more expanded clones were found on average in CD8+ T cells than in CD4+ T cells. In the 0.1-3.0 mg/kg groups, partial responders had among the lowest normalized peripheral clonal expansion, particularly in CD8+ T cells. Which antigens the clonally expanded peripheral T cells were specific for was not determined. At doses of 0.1 to 3.0 mg/kg, clonal expansion of both CD4+ and CD8+ blood T cells was observed from baseline to week 6.

V and J lose 4 bases and 3 bases, and a span of 31 bases separates them. Including cysteine and phenylalanine, the CDR3 has 20 amino acids. This entry keeps only the CDR3 DNA: 60 bases, framed from base 1. CDR1 PRHDT and CDR2 FYEKMQ are derived from the germline V gene (reference sequence). For sequencing of the TCRbeta CDR3 region, genomic DNA was extracted from the sorted cells. The immunoSEQ Assay was used to sequence the TCRbeta CDR3 regions. The table comes from immuneACCESS by way of TCRdb, which keeps in-frame sequences with V and J called. Part of the clones is missing from these tables; in studies checked, under half for an unresolved V gene and the rest for unknown reasons. This sample has roughly 30,000 clones in its table, and roughly 86% of those were observed once. The ten largest clones represent roughly 27% of the sample.

The chain is encoded by TRBV13 joined to TRBJ2-7, and TRBD1 may be the D gene, going by 7 matching bases. This material consisted of CD4+ or CD8+ T cells sorted from blood, taken in a trial of the OX40 agonist ivuxolimab. This sequence was found in an adult with an advanced solid tumor such as melanoma, head and neck, liver or kidney cancer. The DNA is as follows: TGTGCCAGCAGCTCCAGCTACGACAGGGCACCACGCGGGGCGAACTACGAGCAGTACTTC. The encoded protein is CASSSSYDRAPRGANYEQYF.